The 23 T cell receptor beta chains listed next were all sequenced from one sample in a study of vaccination and CD4 T cells after COVID-19. These receptors lack a known antigen. The time point: late sampling 161 to 241 days after vaccination in a few convalescent patients. This sample's treatment: roughly ten-day PBMC culture with coronavirus spike peptide pools or control peptides (ViraFEST assay). Sequencing of DNA taken from cultured CD4+ T cells relied on the Oncomine TCR Beta short-read assay. TCRdb called the PCR reads again in MiXCR, with one record for every CDR3 protein. The sample includes approximately 22,000 distinct CDR3 sequences, 40% to 50% of them seen just once. This sample comprised CD4+ T cells from blood, cultured in vitro, obtained about 7 months after SARS-CoV-2 vaccination. Receptors originate from a human donor who had recovered from COVID-19.

This clonotype was seen a few times. The CDR3 coding sequence is TGTGCCAGCAGGGTCGGATGGAATTCACCCCTCCACTTT. Translation: CASRVGWNSPLHF. The gene calls are TRBV28 and TRBJ1-6, with unresolved D. Germline CDR1 reads MDHEN; CDR2 reads SYDVKM. The CDR3 sequence is 13 residues long. With 6 bases removed from V and 7 bases from J, the gap between germline ends came to 10 bases. Variable domain in full (rest from reference TRBV28 and TRBJ1-6): DVKVTQSSRYLVKRTGEKVFLECVQDMDHENMFWYRQDPGLGLRLIYFSYDVKMKEKGDIPEGYSVSREKKERFSLILESASTNQTSMYLCASRVGWNSPLHFGNGTRLTVT.

CDR3: CSARGRGSSYNEQFF. CDR3 nucleotide sequence: TGCAGTGCTAGAGGTCGCGGGAGTTCCTACAATGAGCAGTTCTTC. V gene TRBV20-1 combines with J gene TRBJ2-1, with TRBD2 matching over 7 bases. The CDR3 contains 15 residues. V lost 1 base and J lost 1; bases outside the gene matches: 4. Germline-derived CDR1 and CDR2 are DFQATT and SNEGSKA (reference sequence).

This clonotype was recorded once. The CDR3 loop reads CATSDRWVTSGSSADTQYF. As DNA, the CDR3 is TGTGCCACCAGTGATCGCTGGGTGACTAGCGGGAGTTCGGCAGATACGCAGTATTTT. V and J are TRBV24-1 and TRBJ2-3, with TRBD2 matching 12 bases. The germline V gene has CDR1 KGHDR and CDR2 SFDVKD. V lost 3 bases and J lost 4; bases outside the gene matches: 13. This CDR3 contains 19 residues.

This chain connects TRBV19 to TRBJ2-5; a possible D gene is TRBD1 (6 bases). The CDR3 runs 12 residues. With 7 bases removed from V and 4 bases from J, the gap between germline ends came to 10 bases. The germline CDR1 and CDR2 sequences are LNHDA and SQIVND (reference sequence). The CDR3 bases are TGTGCCAGTAAGGAGACAGGAGAGACCCAGTACTTC. Amino acid sequence: CASKETGETQYF.

The rearrangement joins TRBV7-9 to TRBJ2-1; the match to TRBD2 covers 10 bases. Per germline, CDR1 SEHNR and CDR2 FQNEAQ (reference sequence). The length of the CDR3 is 15 residues. J lost 8 bases, V lost 4 bases, and 8 bases had no gene match. Here the CDR3 DNA reads TGTGCCAGCAGCTCAACTAGCGGGATTGTCTATGAGCAGTTCTTC. Amino acids: CASSSTSGIVYEQFF.

The V and J genes are TRBV20-1 and TRBJ2-7; D is perhaps TRBD1 (5 bases). The V gene's germline CDR1 is DFQATT and CDR2 SNEGSKA (reference sequence). V lost 1 base to trimming and J lost 2 bases, with 12 bases between them. The CDR3 covers 14 residues. CDR3 nucleotide sequence: TGCAGTGCTAGAGGGGGCCTCCAGACCTACGAGCAGTACTTC. Encoded protein: CSARGGLQTYEQYF.

This chain links TRBV6-1 with TRBJ2-1, with D perhaps TRBD1 (5 bases). V was cut by 2 bases and J by 5 bases, with 19 bases left in between. Germline CDR1 is MNHNS and CDR2 is SASEGT. The CDR3 has 17 amino acids. The CDR3 loop is CASSEFPTGNRNNEQFF. DNA for the CDR3: TGTGCCAGCAGTGAATTCCCAACAGGTAATCGGAACAATGAGCAGTTCTTC.

The gene calls are TRBV14 and TRBJ2-7; TRBD2 matches 7 bases. Germline V gene lookup returns CDR1 SGHDN and CDR2 FVKESK. The CDR3 totals 14 residues. Trimming removed 4 bases from V and 3 bases from J; junction bases left unmatched: 6. In nucleotides, the CDR3 is TGTGCCAGCAGCCGACTAGCAGGGAACTACGAGCAGTACTTC. This encodes CASSRLAGNYEQYF.

The rearrangement uses TRBV6-1 and TRBJ1-5; D possibly corresponds to TRBD1 (6 bases). The germline V and J ends were trimmed by 6 bases and 5 bases, with 14 bases remaining between them. The germline V gene has CDR1 MNHNS and CDR2 SASEGT. The CDR3 contains 14 residues. In nucleotides, the CDR3 is TGTGCCAGCAGCAGAGGGGGAAATGATCAGCCCCAGCATTTT. It codes for CASSRGGNDQPQHF.

The chain has TRBV6-5 and TRBJ2-1, with D unresolved. The V gene lost 4 bases and the J gene lost 8 bases, with 12 bases spanning the gap. In germline, CDR1 is MNHEY, CDR2 SVGAGI. CDR3 length equals 13 residues. The CDR3 DNA follows: TGTGCCAGCAGTTGGATGTCTGGCGATGAGCAGTTCTTC. Protein product: CASSWMSGDEQFF.

This clonotype was observed a few times. The chain employs TRBV28 and TRBJ1-5; 7 nucleotides match TRBD1. V dropped 4 bases and J dropped 6; count of bases not matched to a gene: 6. CDR1 and CDR2 from the germline V gene are MDHEN and SYDVKM. This CDR3 comprises 14 residues. The CDR3 sequence is CASSSGGGRQPQHF. The CDR3 nucleotides read TGTGCCAGCAGTTCTGGAGGGGGCCGTCAGCCCCAGCATTTT.

This clonotype was counted only a few times. The rearrangement joins TRBV7-9 to TRBJ2-7, with TRBD2 matching over 8 bases. The CDR3 consists of 14 residues. V trimming: 6 bases; J trimming: 7 bases; junction bases outside the gene matches: 11. Looked up from germline, CDR1 is SEHNR and CDR2 is FQNEAQ (reference sequence). CDR3 sequence reads: CASRSLSGSGEQYF. The CDR3 bases are TGTGCCAGCAGATCCCTAAGCGGGAGTGGGGAGCAGTACTTC.

This clonotype has a handful of counts. This sequence joins TRBV20-1 and TRBJ2-7; a weak D match, TRBD1 (5 bases). The germline gives CDR1 DFQATT, CDR2 SNEGSKA (reference sequence). V gave up 6 bases and J gave up 0 bases, with 9 bases separating them. The CDR3 contains 12 residues. DNA for the CDR3: TGCAGTGCGCCTGACAGCTCCTACGAGCAGTACTTC. Its protein is CSAPDSSYEQYF.

This clonotype was seen a handful of times. The chain has TRBV20-1 and TRBJ2-1; 10 nucleotides line up with TRBD1. The CDR3 consists of 15 residues. Germline values: CDR1 DFQATT, CDR2 SNEGSKA (reference sequence). V shed 0 bases and J 6 bases; nucleotides not matched to a gene: 5. CDR3 residues: CSARDLGTGVNEQFF. CDR3 bases: TGCAGTGCTAGAGATCTCGGGACAGGGGTCAATGAGCAGTTCTTC.

This chain joins TRBV6-4 and TRBJ2-3, with D maybe TRBD2 (6 bases). This CDR3 is 13 amino acids long. From germline, CDR1 is MRHNA and CDR2 SNTAGT. With 4 bases removed from V and 1 base from J, the gap between germline ends came to 6 bases. The CDR3 DNA reads as TGTGCCAGCAGTGCTAGCGGCACAGATACGCAGTATTTT. Translation: CASSASGTDTQYF.

This chain connects TRBV10-3 to TRBJ2-7; 9 bases map to TRBD2. The ends lost 11 bases at V and 6 bases at J; junction bases unmatched: 20. CDR3 length: 16 residues. Germline CDR1 ENHRY, CDR2 SYGVKD. The CDR3 region is CASNRDAGGPSGEQYF. In nucleotides, the CDR3 is TGTGCCTCAAACCGGGACGCGGGAGGGCCCTCTGGCGAGCAGTACTTC.

The chain recombines TRBV28 with TRBJ1-3; 10 bases line up with TRBD1. With V trimmed by 8 bases and J by 7 bases, 8 bases remained unmatched. In germline, CDR1 is MDHEN, CDR2 SYDVKM. CDR3 size: 14 residues. The DNA for the CDR3 is TGTGCCAGCCGGGGACAGGGGATATCGAACACCATATATTTT. This gives the protein CASRGQGISNTIYF.

This chain uses TRBV20-1 with TRBJ2-7; D unresolved. CDR1 and CDR2 from the germline V gene are DFQATT and SNEGSKA (reference sequence). This CDR3 region has 14 residues. Trimming removed 3 bases at V and 3 bases at J, with 15 bases between. Here the CDR3 DNA reads TGCAGTGCTAGTCAGGAAAGGCTTAACTACGAGCAGTACTTC. It is translated as CSASQERLNYEQYF.

This chain connects TRBV20-1 to TRBJ2-5; 8 bases fit TRBD2. The CDR3 loop spans 14 amino acids. The V gene's germline CDR1 is DFQATT and CDR2 SNEGSKA (reference sequence). Trimming cost V 3 bases and J 5 bases; bases outside gene matches: 8. CDR3 sequence reads: CSARGSGSFETQYF. The CDR3, as DNA: TGCAGTGCTAGGGGGAGCGGGAGTTTTGAGACCCAGTACTTC.

This clonotype has more than one count but fewer than ten. The CDR3 DNA reads TGCAGTGCTAGTAGAACAGGGGGCTACGAGCAGTACTTC. It encodes CSASRTGGYEQYF. This chain uses TRBV20-1 with TRBJ2-7; 8 bases match TRBD1. Losses at the gene ends were 3 bases for V and 3 bases for J; bases not matched to a gene: 4. The CDR3 spans 13 residues. Germline CDR1 reads DFQATT; CDR2 reads SNEGSKA (reference sequence).

V usage is TRBV7-2 and J usage is TRBJ2-2, with 13 bases that match TRBD2. The CDR3 spans 16 residues. V trimming: 3 bases; J trimming: 7 bases; junction bases outside the gene matches: 5. The germline V gene encodes CDR1 SGHTA and CDR2 FQGNSA. In DNA, the CDR3 is TGTGCCAGCAGCTTTGGACTAGCGGGAGCTGGCGGGGAGCTGTTTTTT. The encoded protein is CASSFGLAGAGGELFF.

This chain connects TRBV2 to TRBJ2-5; 12 bases match TRBD2. Germline V CDR1 and CDR2: SNHLY, FYNNEI. V dropped 2 bases and J dropped 7; count of bases not matched to a gene: 5. The CDR3 extends over 15 amino acids. Written as DNA, the CDR3 is TGTGCCAGCAGTGAACTAGCGGGAGGGCCGGGGACCCAGTACTTC. It translates to CASSELAGGPGTQYF.

The chain joins TRBV6-5 to TRBJ2-1, with 10 bases identical to TRBD2. V lost 4 bases, J lost 10 bases, and 7 bases stayed unmatched. The germline V gene encodes CDR1 MNHEY and CDR2 SVGAGI. The CDR3 extends over 14 amino acids. The CDR3 is CASSSPSGSREQFF. The CDR3 DNA follows: TGTGCCAGCAGTTCGCCTAGCGGGAGTAGGGAGCAGTTCTTC.